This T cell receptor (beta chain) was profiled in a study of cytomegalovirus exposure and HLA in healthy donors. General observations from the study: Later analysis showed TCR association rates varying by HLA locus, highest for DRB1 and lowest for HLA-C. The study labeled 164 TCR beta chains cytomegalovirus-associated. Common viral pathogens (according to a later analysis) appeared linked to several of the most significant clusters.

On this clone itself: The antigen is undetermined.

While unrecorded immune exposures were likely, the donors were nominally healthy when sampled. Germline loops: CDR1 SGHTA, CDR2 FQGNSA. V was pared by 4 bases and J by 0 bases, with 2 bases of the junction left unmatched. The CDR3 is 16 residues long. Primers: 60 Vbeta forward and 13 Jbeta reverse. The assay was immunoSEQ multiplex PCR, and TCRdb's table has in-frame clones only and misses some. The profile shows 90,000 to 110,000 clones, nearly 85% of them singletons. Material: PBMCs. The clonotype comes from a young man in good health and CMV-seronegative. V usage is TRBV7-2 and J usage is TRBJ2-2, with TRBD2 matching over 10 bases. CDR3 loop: CASSWTSGANTGELFF. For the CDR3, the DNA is TGTGCCAGCAGCTGGACTAGCGGTGCGAACACCGGGGAGCTGTTTTTT.